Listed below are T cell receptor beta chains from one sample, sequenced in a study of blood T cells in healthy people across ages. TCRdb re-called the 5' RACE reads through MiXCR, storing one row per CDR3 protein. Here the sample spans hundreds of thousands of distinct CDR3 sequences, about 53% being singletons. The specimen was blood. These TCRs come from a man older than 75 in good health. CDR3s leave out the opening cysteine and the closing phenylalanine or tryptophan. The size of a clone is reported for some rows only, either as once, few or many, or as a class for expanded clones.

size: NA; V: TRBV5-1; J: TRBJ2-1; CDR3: ASSLGSSINEQF
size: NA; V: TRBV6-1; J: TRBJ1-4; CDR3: ASSVDRGDEKLF
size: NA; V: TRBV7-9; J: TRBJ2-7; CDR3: ASSPRDRHGYEQY
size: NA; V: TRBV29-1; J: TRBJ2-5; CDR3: SVEQNQETQY
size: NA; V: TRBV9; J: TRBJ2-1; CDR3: ASSLQLAGDEQF
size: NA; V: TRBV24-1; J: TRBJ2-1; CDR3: ATSDPVRGPGYNEQF
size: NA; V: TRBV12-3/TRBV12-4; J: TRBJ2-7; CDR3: ASRGQGLSSYEQY
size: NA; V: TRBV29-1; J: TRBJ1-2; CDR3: SVHGGVYGYT
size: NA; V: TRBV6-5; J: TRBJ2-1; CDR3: ASSLAGVTHNEQF
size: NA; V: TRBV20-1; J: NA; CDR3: SAERPPFTSGRTNEQY
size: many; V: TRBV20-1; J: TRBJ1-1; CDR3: SARDGEGRAREWAF
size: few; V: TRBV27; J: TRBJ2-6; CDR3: ATLTSSYSGANVLT
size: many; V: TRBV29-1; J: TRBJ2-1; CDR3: SLGFGDNEQF
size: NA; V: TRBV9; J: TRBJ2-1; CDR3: AGSPRASGGQAEQF
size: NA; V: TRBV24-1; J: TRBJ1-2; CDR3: ATSSHGRYGYT
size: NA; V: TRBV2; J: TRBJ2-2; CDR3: ASSILATNTGELF
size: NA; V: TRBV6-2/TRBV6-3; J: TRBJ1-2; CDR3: ASTRDLLNGYT
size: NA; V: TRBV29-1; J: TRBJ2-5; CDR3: SVDRLAVYNEQY
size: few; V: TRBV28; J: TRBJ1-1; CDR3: ASRGRNTEAF
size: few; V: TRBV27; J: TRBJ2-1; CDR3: ASSRSVSYNEQF
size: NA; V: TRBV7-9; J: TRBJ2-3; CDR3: ASSLDREAHRYAY
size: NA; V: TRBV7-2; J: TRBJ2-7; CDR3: ASSRSTGTAVHEQY
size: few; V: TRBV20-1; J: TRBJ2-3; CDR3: SAPRGGGSTDTQY
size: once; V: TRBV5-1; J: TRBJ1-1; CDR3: ASSLRAGANTEAF
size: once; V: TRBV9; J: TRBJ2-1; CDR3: ASSSRLAGGREQF
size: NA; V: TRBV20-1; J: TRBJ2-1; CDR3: SAMGLATEQF
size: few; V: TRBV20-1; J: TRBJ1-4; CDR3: SARDRPATNEKLF
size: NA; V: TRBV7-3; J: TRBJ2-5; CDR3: ASSLGTSGSGQETQY
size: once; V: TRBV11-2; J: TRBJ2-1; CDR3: ASSPKLAGNNEQF
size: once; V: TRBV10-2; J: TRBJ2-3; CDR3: ASSETGGLHRYAY
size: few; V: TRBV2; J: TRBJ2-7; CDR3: ASSEGTGIYEQY
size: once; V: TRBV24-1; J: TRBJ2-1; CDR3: ATSDSGGHSYNEQF
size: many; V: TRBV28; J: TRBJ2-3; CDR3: ASRGQGALGYAY
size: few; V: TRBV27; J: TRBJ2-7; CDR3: ASSPSGGSSYEQY
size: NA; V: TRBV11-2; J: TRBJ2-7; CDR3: ASSPLSWAAEHEQY
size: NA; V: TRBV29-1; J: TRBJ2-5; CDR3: SVVGVGNEQY
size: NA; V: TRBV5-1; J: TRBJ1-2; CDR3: ASSRGGQSSAYT
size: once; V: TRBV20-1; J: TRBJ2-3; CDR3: SARCREHRYAY
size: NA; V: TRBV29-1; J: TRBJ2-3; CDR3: SAINGDTQY
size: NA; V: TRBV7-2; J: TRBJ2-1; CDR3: ASSIGLAGVYEQF
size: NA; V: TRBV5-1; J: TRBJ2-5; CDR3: ASSSSGGSVRETQY
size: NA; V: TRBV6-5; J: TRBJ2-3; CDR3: ASSSISGSTDTQY
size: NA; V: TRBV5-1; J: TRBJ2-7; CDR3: ASSLALSGAGALSYEQY
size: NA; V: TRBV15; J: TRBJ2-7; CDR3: ATSPPGTQTYEQY
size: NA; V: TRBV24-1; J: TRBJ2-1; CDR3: ATSDPGRREQF